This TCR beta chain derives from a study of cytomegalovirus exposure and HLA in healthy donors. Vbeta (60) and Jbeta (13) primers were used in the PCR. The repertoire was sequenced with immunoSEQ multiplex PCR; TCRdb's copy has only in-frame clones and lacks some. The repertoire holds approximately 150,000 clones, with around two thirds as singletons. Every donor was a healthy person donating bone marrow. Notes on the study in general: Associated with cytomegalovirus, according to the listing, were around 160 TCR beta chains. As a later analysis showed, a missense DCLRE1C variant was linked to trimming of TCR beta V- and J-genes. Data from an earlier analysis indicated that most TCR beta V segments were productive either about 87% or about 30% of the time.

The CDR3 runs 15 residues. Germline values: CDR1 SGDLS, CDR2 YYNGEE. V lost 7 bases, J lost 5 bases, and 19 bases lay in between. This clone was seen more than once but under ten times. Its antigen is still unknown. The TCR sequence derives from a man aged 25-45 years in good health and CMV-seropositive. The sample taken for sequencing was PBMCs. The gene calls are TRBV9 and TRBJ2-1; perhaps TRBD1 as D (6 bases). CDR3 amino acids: CASSKTGWDNNEQFF. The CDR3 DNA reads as TGTGCCAGCTCGAAGACAGGTTGGGATAACAATGAGCAGTTCTTC.